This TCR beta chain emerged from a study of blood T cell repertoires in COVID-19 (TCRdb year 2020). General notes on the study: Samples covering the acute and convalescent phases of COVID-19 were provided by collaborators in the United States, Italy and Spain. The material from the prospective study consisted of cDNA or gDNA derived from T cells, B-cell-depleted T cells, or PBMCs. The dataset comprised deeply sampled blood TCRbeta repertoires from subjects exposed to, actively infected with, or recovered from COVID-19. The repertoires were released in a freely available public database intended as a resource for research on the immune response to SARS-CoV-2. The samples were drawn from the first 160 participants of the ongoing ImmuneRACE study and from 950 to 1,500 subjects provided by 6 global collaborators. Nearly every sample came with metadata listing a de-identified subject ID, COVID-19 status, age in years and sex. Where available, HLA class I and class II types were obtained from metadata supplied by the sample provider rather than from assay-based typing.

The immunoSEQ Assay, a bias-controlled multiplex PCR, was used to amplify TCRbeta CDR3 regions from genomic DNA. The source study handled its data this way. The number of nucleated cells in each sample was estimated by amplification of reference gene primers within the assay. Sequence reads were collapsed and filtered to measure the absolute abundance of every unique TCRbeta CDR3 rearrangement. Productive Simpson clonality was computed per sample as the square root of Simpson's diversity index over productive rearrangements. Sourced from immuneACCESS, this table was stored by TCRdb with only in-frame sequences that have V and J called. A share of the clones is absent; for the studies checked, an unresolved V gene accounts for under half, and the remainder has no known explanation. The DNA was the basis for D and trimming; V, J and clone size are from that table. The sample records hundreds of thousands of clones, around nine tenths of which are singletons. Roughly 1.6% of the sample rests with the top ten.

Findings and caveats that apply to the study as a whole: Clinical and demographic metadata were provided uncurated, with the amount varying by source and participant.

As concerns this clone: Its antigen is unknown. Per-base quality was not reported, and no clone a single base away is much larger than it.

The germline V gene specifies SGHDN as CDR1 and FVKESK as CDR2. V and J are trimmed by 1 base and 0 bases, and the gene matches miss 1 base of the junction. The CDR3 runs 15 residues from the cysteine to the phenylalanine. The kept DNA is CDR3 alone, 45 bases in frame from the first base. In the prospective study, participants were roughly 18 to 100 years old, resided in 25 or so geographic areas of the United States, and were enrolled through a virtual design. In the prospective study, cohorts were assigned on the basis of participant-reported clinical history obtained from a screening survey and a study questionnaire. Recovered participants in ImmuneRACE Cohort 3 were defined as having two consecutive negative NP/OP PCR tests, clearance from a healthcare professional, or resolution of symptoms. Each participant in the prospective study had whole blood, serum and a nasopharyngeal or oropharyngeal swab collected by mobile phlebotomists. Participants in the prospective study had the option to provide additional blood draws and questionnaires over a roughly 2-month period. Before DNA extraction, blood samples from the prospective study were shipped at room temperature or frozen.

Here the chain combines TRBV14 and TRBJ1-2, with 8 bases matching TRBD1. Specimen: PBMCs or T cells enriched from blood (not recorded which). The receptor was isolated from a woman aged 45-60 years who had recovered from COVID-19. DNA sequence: TGTGCCAGCAGCCAAGTGACAGGGGCTAACTATGGCTACACCTTC. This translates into CASSQVTGANYGYTF.